A single TCR beta chain is shown here with its context. Its antigen remains unidentified. CDR1 is SGHRS and CDR2 is YFSETQ in the germline V gene. V was trimmed by 2 bases and J by 5 bases, leaving 11 bases between them. This CDR3 is 13 amino acids long. This entry belongs to a study of cytomegalovirus exposure and HLA in healthy donors. On the study more broadly: Of 398 genotyped donors, 70% to 85% clustered with self-reported Caucasian donors.

General observations from the study: About 87% or about 30% of the time was how often most TCR beta V segments were productive, according to an earlier analysis. The dataset shows that most TCR sequences were rare, while some public TCRs occurred in many donors. Researchers reported from a later analysis that most CMV-associated TCR beta chains appeared HLA-restricted.

The primer mix had 60 Vbeta and 13 Jbeta primers. The table came from immunoSEQ multiplex PCR; TCRdb's copy has only in-frame clones and leaves some out. This sample carries 150,000 or so clones, with around 1.7% going to the ten biggest clones. The source of this sequence is a woman in her 50s in good health and CMV-seronegative. The V and J genes are TRBV5-1 and TRBJ2-7; D might be TRBD1 (6 bases). The sample consisted of PBMCs. DNA of the CDR3: TGCGCCAGCAGCTTAAACAGGGTCCACGAGCAGTACTTC. As protein: CASSLNRVHEQYF.